This TCR beta chain was profiled in a study of cytomegalovirus exposure and HLA in healthy donors. The overall study: From HLA-typed donors, an early data release held about 85 million unique TCRs. In terms of ancestry, the Caucasian-associated cluster contained roughly 81% of the approximately 400 genotyped donors.

Regarding the study as a whole: Reports described diagnosis of cytomegalovirus status by the classifier as highly specific and sensitive.

A remark on this clone: Its antigen is as yet unknown.

13 Jbeta primers and 60 Vbeta primers were used for the PCR. Original analysis: An analysis performed later counted 75 million to 80 million unique TCR beta chains (roughly 11 million of them shared). The assay was immunoSEQ multiplex PCR, and TCRdb's table has in-frame clones only and misses some. Clonal size and the V and J genes are those of that table, whereas D and trimming came from the DNA. The sample consists of about 110,000 clones, 70% to 80% of them appearing once. The CDR3 runs 13 residues. V was pared by 3 bases and J by 5 bases, with 3 bases of the junction left unmatched. Germline V gene lookup returns CDR1 SSHAT and CDR2 FNYEAQ (reference sequence).

Sequenced material: PBMCs. This rearrangement joins TRBV7-7 to TRBJ2-5; 7 bases match TRBD2. This receptor was identified in a young man in good health and CMV-seronegative. CDR3 coding DNA: TGTGCCAGCAGCTTTGGACTAGTGGAGACCCAGTACTTC. Its translation is CASSFGLVETQYF.